A single sample is the source of the 4 T cell receptor beta chains below, sequenced in a study of shared clonotypes between healthy human individuals. TCRdb's table, derived via immunoSEQ multiplex PCR, lists solely in-frame clones and lacks some. The sample shows millions of clones, 90% to 95% of them seen only once. What was sequenced was naive CD4+ T cells sorted from blood. Subset indicated: CD45RA+ positively selected. These receptors all stem from a young man in good health.

The gene calls are TRBV5-8 and TRBJ2-7; possible D gene TRBD1, 5 bases. The germline V gene has CDR1 SGHTS and CDR2 YDEGEE. The CDR3 has 13 amino acids. Trimming stripped 7 bases from V and 1 base from J, with 12 bases between. The CDR3 sequence is CASGQGYSYEQYF. The DNA for the CDR3 is TGTGCCAGCGGACAAGGGTATTCCTACGAGCAGTACTTC.

The CDR3 DNA reads TGTGCCAGCAGCCAAGCGACCGACTATGGCTACACCTTC. It is translated as CASSQATDYGYTF. The chain is built from TRBV14 and TRBJ1-2; unclear D gene. The germline CDR1 and CDR2 sequences are SGHDN and FVKESK. The CDR3 contains 13 residues. V lost 1 base and J 3 bases, leaving 6 bases between the germline ends.

V and J are TRBV9 and TRBJ2-3; no clear D. V was shortened by 3 bases and J by 4 bases, with 24 bases between the two germline ends. Germline V CDR1 and CDR2: SGDLS, YYNGEE. The CDR3 covers 18 residues. CDR3 nucleotide sequence: TGTGCCAGCAGCGGTTGCCGGGCTTATATACGGAGCTCAGATACGCAGTATTTT. This translates into CASSGCRAYIRSSDTQYF.

This clone was recorded once. This chain links TRBV7-3 with TRBJ2-1; 11 nucleotides match TRBD2. V gave up 4 bases and J gave up 7 bases; unmatched junction bases: 3. This CDR3 region has 14 residues. The germline gives CDR1 SGHTA, CDR2 FQGTGA. The CDR3 spells CASSSTSGVNEQFF. The CDR3 nucleotides are TGTGCCAGCAGCTCGACTAGCGGGGTTAATGAGCAGTTCTTC.